Below are 31 T cell receptor beta chains sequenced from a single sample in a study of a mutant IDH1 vaccine in newly diagnosed glioma. The time point: baseline, week 1 (first vaccination visit). Treatment specified: pre-vaccination baseline after standard-of-care therapy. The protocol was immunoSEQ multiplex PCR, while the TCRdb copy is restricted to in-frame clones and leaves out a portion. In the table there are about 88,000 clones, about 80% of which are singletons. The sample here was PBMCs, taken from a glioma patient treated with radiotherapy, temozolomide or both. The receptor set was obtained from a man between 40 and 49 years old with glioma. Some clones in this sample may be carry-over from other donors' samples.

This chain connects TRBV6-5 to TRBJ2-7; D uncertain. V lost 5 bases to trimming and J lost 6 bases, with 14 bases between them. The length of the CDR3 is 13 residues. In germline, CDR1 is MNHEY, CDR2 SVGAGI. The CDR3 loop reads CASSNGNVAEQYF. CDR3 sequence (DNA): TGTGCCAGCAGTAACGGCAACGTCGCCGAGCAGTACTTC.

The V and J genes are TRBV10-3 and TRBJ1-1, with 7 positions matching TRBD1. The CDR3 length is 13 residues. Trimming took 5 bases from V and 3 from J; bases not matched to a gene: 3. Germline assignment: CDR1 ENHRY and CDR2 SYGVKD. CDR3 sequence reads: CAISRQGYTEAFF. CDR3 bases: TGTGCCATCAGTCGACAGGGCTACACTGAAGCTTTCTTT.

CDR3 amino acids: CASSYRADTGELFF. In DNA form, the CDR3 reads TGTGCCAGCAGTTACAGGGCAGACACCGGGGAGCTGTTTTTT. The chain uses TRBV6-5 and TRBJ2-2; D is uncertain. Between the trimmed V and J ends, which lost 2 bases and 3 bases, there was a span of 7 bases. The germline V gene encodes CDR1 MNHEY and CDR2 SVGAGI. This CDR3 has 14 amino acids.

V usage is TRBV27 and J usage is TRBJ2-7; D is possibly TRBD1 (6 bases). Trimming took off 2 bases at V and 1 base at J, with 18 bases between the two ends. From germline, CDR1 is MNHEY and CDR2 SMNVEV (reference sequence). CDR3 length: 17 amino acids. CDR3 nucleotides: TGTGCCAGCAGTTTAAGGGCCGTTACGCAGGGGTCCTACGAGCAGTACTTC. This translates into CASSLRAVTQGSYEQYF.

V is TRBV2 and J is TRBJ2-7; 7 nucleotides line up with TRBD1. CDR3 size: 13 residues. The germline CDR1 and CDR2 sequences are SNHLY and FYNNEI. J was trimmed by 2 bases and V by 8 bases; bases with no gene match: 6. This CDR3 reads CASSQGIPYEQYF. As DNA, the CDR3 is TGTGCCAGCTCACAGGGGATTCCCTACGAGCAGTACTTC. The full variable domain, its missing parts supplied by reference TRBV2 and TRBJ2-7, is EPEVTQTPSHQVTQMGQEVILRCVPISNHLYFYWYRQILGQKVEFLVSFYNNEISEKSEIFDDQFSVERPDGSNFTLKIRSTKLEDSAMYFCASSQGIPYEQYFGPGTRLTVT.

Sample share makes this clone medium-sized. The chain recombines TRBV6-5 with TRBJ2-5, with D perhaps being TRBD1 or TRBD2 (5 bases each). This CDR3 spans 16 amino acids. Germline CDR1 MNHEY, CDR2 SVGAGI. V gave up 4 bases and J gave up 2 bases, with 17 bases separating them. CDR3 amino acids: CASSLRGAGNQETQYF. As DNA, the CDR3 is TGTGCCAGCAGTTTACGGGGCGCGGGTAATCAAGAGACCCAGTACTTC.

This clone was seen only a few times. The V gene is TRBV5-1, the J gene TRBJ1-1, with unresolved D. Trimming left V 0 bases short and J 1 base short, with 7 bases between. The CDR3 extends over 14 amino acids. Germline CDR1 reads SGHRS; CDR2 reads YFSETQ. Here the CDR3 DNA reads TGCGCCAGCAGCTTGGTTTTGGGGAACACTGAAGCTTTCTTT. It specifies CASSLVLGNTEAFF.

This clone was seen once. The chain joins TRBV29-1 to TRBJ1-2; 7 nucleotides align to TRBD1. The CDR3 consists of 11 residues. CDR1 and CDR2 (germline): SQVTM, ANQGSEA. The trim removed 4 bases at V and 6 bases at J, leaving 2 bases unmatched. The CDR3 protein is CSVVTGHGYTF. The CDR3, as DNA: TGCAGCGTTGTGACAGGGCATGGCTACACCTTC.

The V gene is TRBV30, the J gene TRBJ2-7, with D unclear. CDR3 size: 12 residues. Trimming left V 4 bases short and J 4 bases short, with 11 bases between. Per the germline V gene, CDR1 is GTSNPN and CDR2 is SVGIG (reference sequence). The CDR3 sequence: CAWNAGSYEQYF. For the CDR3, the DNA is TGTGCCTGGAACGCTGGGTCATACGAGCAGTACTTC.

The J gene is TRBJ2-3, the V gene TRBV4-1; 12 bases line up with TRBD1. From germline, CDR1 is MGHRA and CDR2 YSYEKL. This CDR3 contains 16 residues. V shed 2 bases, J shed 9 bases, and the junction held 9 bases outside the gene matches. The CDR3 spells CASSQIGTGGSGTQYF. The DNA of the CDR3 is TGCGCCAGCAGCCAAATTGGGACAGGGGGCAGTGGAACGCAGTATTTT.

The V gene is TRBV18, the J gene TRBJ1-1; D ambiguous. The CDR3 contains 15 residues. Germline loops: CDR1 KGHSH, CDR2 LQKENI. V lost 2 bases and J 2 bases, leaving 12 bases between the germline ends. CDR3 region: CASSPMPGGNTEAFF. DNA of the CDR3: TGTGCCAGCTCACCAATGCCGGGTGGTAACACTGAAGCTTTCTTT.

This rearrangement joins TRBV6-6 to TRBJ2-3; no reliable D call. Trimming removed 6 bases at V and 2 bases at J, with 12 bases between. Germline-derived CDR1 and CDR2 are MNHNY and SVGAGI (reference sequence). The CDR3 runs to 14 residues. The CDR3 nucleotides are TGTGCCAGCAGAAGCGAAGGGAACACAGATACGCAGTATTTT. Residues: CASRSEGNTDTQYF.

This clone was picked up a small number of times. The genes are TRBV6-1 and TRBJ1-5; possibly TRBD1 for D (6 bases). In germline, CDR1 is MNHNS, CDR2 SASEGT. There are 14 residues in the CDR3. With 4 bases removed from V and 7 bases from J, the gap between germline ends came to 14 bases. CDR3 coding DNA: TGTGCCAGCAGTGGACAGGCATTTGGCCAGCCCCAGCATTTT. Amino acids: CASSGQAFGQPQHF.

The chain links TRBV4-2 to TRBJ2-7, with D perhaps matching TRBD1 (5 bases). CDR3 length: 15 residues. Trimming took off 0 bases at V and 4 bases at J, with 13 bases between the two ends. CDR1 and CDR2 (germline): LGHNA, YNFKEQ. The CDR3 region has the DNA TGTGCCAGCAGCCAAGAGTCCCAGGGTGTATACGAGCAGTACTTC. The encoded protein is CASSQESQGVYEQYF.

The chain carries TRBV10-1 and TRBJ2-3; D is undetermined. The CDR3 loop spans 15 amino acids. Deletions cut 2 bases from V and 0 bases from J, with 9 bases between. Per germline, CDR1 WNHNN and CDR2 SYGVQD (reference sequence). The CDR3 here is CASSEDKSSTDTQYF. The CDR3, as DNA: TGCGCCAGCAGTGAGGACAAGTCTAGCACAGATACGCAGTATTTT.

This sequence joins TRBV5-1 and TRBJ1-2; D is ambiguous. Germline CDR1 SGHRS, CDR2 YFSETQ. The CDR3 is 14 residues long. Between the trimmed V and J ends, which lost 3 bases and 4 bases, there was a span of 13 bases. Here the CDR3 DNA reads TGCGCCAGCAGCTACAATCTTGTAGGCTATGGCTACACCTTC. The encoded protein is CASSYNLVGYGYTF. Together with reference TRBV5-1 and TRBJ1-2, the CDR3 gives the full variable domain: KAGVTQTPRYLIKTRGQQVTLSCSPISGHRSVSWYQQTPGQGLQFLFEYFSETQRNKGNFPGRFSGRQFSNSRSEMNVSTLELGDSALYLCASSYNLVGYGYTFGSGTRLTVV.

The chain employs TRBV9 and TRBJ2-2; D unclear. CDR1 and CDR2 from the germline V gene are SGDLS and YYNGEE. The CDR3 loop spans 16 amino acids. Trimming took 0 bases from V and 0 from J, leaving 9 bases between them. The DNA for the CDR3 is TGTGCCAGCAGCGTAGCTACCAGCGCGAACACCGGGGAGCTGTTTTTT. Its protein product is CASSVATSANTGELFF. Filled out from reference TRBV9 and TRBJ2-2, the complete variable domain reads DSGVTQTPKHLITATGQRVTLRCSPRSGDLSVYWYQQSLDQGLQFLIQYYNGEERAKGNILERFSAQQFPDLHSELNLSSLELGDSALYFCASSVATSANTGELFFGEGSRLTVL.

The rearrangement joins TRBV30 to TRBJ1-6, with TRBD1 matching 9 bases. In germline, CDR1 is GTSNPN, CDR2 SVGIG (reference sequence). The CDR3 is 13 residues long. V dropped 3 bases and J dropped 12; count of bases not matched to a gene: 6. CDR3 sequence (DNA): TGTGCCTGGAGGGGACAGGGCCAAGGACCCCTCCACTTT. It translates to CAWRGQGQGPLHF.

This chain connects TRBV5-1 to TRBJ1-6; the D gene is possibly TRBD1 (6 bases). This CDR3 has 13 amino acids. Germline-derived CDR1 and CDR2 are SGHRS and YFSETQ. V dropped 7 bases and J dropped 8 bases, with 13 bases sitting between them. The CDR3 DNA reads TGCGCCAGCGGAACCAACAGGGATTCACCCCTCCACTTT. Translating it yields CASGTNRDSPLHF.

This rearrangement joins TRBV2 to TRBJ2-7; 8 positions agree with TRBD1. Germline V gene sequence: CDR1 SNHLY, CDR2 FYNNEI. The V segment lost 6 bases and the J segment 1 base; nucleotides outside the gene matches: 2. The CDR3 extends over 13 amino acids. The CDR3: CASRGQASYEQYF. The CDR3 DNA is TGTGCCAGCAGGGGACAGGCATCCTACGAGCAGTACTTC.

The chain carries TRBV19 and TRBJ1-5; no definite D call. CDR1 and CDR2 (germline): LNHDA, SQIVND (reference sequence). CDR3 length: 16 residues. The germline V and J ends were trimmed by 1 base and 3 bases, with 13 bases remaining between them. The CDR3 reads CASSIVRSPDNQPQHF. Here the CDR3 DNA reads TGTGCCAGTAGTATAGTCCGGTCCCCGGACAATCAGCCCCAGCATTTT.

The V call is TRBV27, the J call TRBJ2-7; 10 positions match TRBD1. CDR3 length: 15 amino acids. Germline-derived CDR1 and CDR2 are MNHEY and SMNVEV (reference sequence). Trimming took 5 bases from V and 3 from J; bases not matched to a gene: 7. As DNA, the CDR3 is TGTGCCAGCAGTCCCGGGACAGGGGAGTACTACGAGCAGTACTTC. Its translation is CASSPGTGEYYEQYF.

V and J are TRBV19 and TRBJ2-5, with TRBD1 matching over 9 bases. Germline V gene sequence: CDR1 LNHDA, CDR2 SQIVND (reference sequence). The CDR3 contains 14 residues. J lost 5 bases, V lost 2 bases, and 3 bases had no gene match. CDR3 sequence: CASSILGTGETQYF. The CDR3 DNA reads TGTGCCAGTAGTATACTCGGGACAGGGGAGACCCAGTACTTC.

The chain uses TRBV19 and TRBJ2-3; 15 positions agree with TRBD2. The CDR3 contains 17 residues. Unmatched junction bases numbered 5, after V lost 5 bases and J lost 2 bases. Looked up from germline, CDR1 is LNHDA and CDR2 is SQIVND (reference sequence). CDR3 coding DNA: TGTGCCAGTAGTGCAGGGACTAGCGGGGGGTTCACAGATACGCAGTATTTT. The encoded protein is CASSAGTSGGFTDTQYF. Variable domain in full (rest from reference TRBV19 and TRBJ2-3): DGGITQSPKYLFRKEGQNVTLSCEQNLNHDAMYWYRQDPGQGLRLIYYSQIVNDFQKGDIAEGYSVSREKKESFPLTVTSAQKNPTAFYLCASSAGTSGGFTDTQYFGPGTRLTVL.

The V gene is TRBV30, the J gene TRBJ1-5; 7 bases line up with TRBD1. CDR1 and CDR2 (germline): GTSNPN, SVGIG (reference sequence). V lost 3 bases to trimming and J lost 4 bases; unmatched junction nucleotides: 6. There are 14 residues in the CDR3. CDR3 sequence reads: CAWSAGQFNQPQHF. CDR3 sequence (DNA): TGTGCCTGGAGCGCGGGACAGTTTAATCAGCCCCAGCATTTT.

The gene calls are TRBV2 and TRBJ1-1, with 7 positions matching TRBD1. V trimming: 5 bases; J trimming: 0 bases; junction bases outside the gene matches: 3. Per germline, CDR1 SNHLY and CDR2 FYNNEI. CDR3 size: 14 residues. The CDR3 DNA is TGTGCCAGCAGTCTACAGGGGATGAACACTGAAGCTTTCTTT. Amino acid sequence: CASSLQGMNTEAFF.

The gene calls are TRBV29-1 and TRBJ1-2, with 8 bases identical to TRBD1. The ends lost 3 bases at V and 3 bases at J; junction bases unmatched: 12. CDR3 size: 16 residues. Germline-derived CDR1 and CDR2 are SQVTM and ANQGSEA. CDR3 amino acids: CSVDLGRDRGDYGYTF. CDR3 DNA: TGCAGCGTTGATCTAGGGAGAGACAGGGGAGACTATGGCTACACCTTC.

This clone was detected once. The CDR3 here is CATRGGSYEQYF. The CDR3, as DNA: TGTGCCACCCGAGGGGGCTCCTACGAGCAGTACTTC. This chain uses TRBV19 with TRBJ2-7, with D possibly being TRBD1 (6 bases). This CDR3 region has 12 residues. Germline CDR1 LNHDA, CDR2 SQIVND (reference sequence). Trimming left V 10 bases short and J 0 bases short, with 10 bases between.

The genes are TRBV13 and TRBJ2-1; possible D gene TRBD2, 6 bases. V was clipped by 5 bases and J by 5 bases, with 13 bases between them. The CDR3 contains 14 residues. CDR1 and CDR2 from the germline V gene are PRHDT and FYEKMQ (reference sequence). CDR3 in DNA: TGTGCCAGCAGCGTCCAGGGAGGCCACAATGAGCAGTTCTTC. Translation gives CASSVQGGHNEQFF.

The gene calls are TRBV6-1 and TRBJ2-2; D gene unclear. The CDR3 contains 14 residues. CDR1 and CDR2 from the germline V gene are MNHNS and SASEGT. V lost 4 bases to trimming and J lost 3 bases, with 9 bases between them. In nucleotides, the CDR3 is TGTGCCAGCAGTGTACACAGAGACACCGGGGAGCTGTTTTTT. Translation: CASSVHRDTGELFF.

This chain connects TRBV5-4 to TRBJ1-4; D call uncertain. This CDR3 has 16 amino acids. Germline V lookup: CDR1 SGHNT, CDR2 YYREEE (reference sequence). V lost 0 bases, J lost 3 bases, and 12 bases lay in between. CDR3 protein: CASSLGGGGPNEKLFF. DNA of the CDR3: TGTGCCAGCAGCTTGGGGGGAGGAGGGCCTAATGAAAAACTGTTTTTT.